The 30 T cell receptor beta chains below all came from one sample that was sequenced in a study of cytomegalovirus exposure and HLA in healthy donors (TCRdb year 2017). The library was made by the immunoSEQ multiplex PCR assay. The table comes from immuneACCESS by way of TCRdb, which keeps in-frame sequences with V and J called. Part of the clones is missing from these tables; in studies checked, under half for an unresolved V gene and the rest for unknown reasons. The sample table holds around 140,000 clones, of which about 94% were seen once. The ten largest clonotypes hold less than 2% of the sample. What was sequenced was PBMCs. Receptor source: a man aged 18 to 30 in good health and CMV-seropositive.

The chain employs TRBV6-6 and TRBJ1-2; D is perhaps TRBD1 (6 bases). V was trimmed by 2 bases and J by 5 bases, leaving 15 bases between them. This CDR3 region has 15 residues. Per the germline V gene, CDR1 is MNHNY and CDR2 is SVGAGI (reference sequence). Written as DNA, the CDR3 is TGTGCCAGCAGTTACGGGCAGATCCAGGGGTATGGCTACACCTTC. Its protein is CASSYGQIQGYGYTF.

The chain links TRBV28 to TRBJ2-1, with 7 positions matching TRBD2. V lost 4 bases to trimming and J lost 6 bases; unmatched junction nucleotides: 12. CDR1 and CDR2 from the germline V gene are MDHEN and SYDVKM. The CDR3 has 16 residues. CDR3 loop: CASSSSWGEGANEQFF. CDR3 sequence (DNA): TGTGCCAGCAGTTCCTCTTGGGGGGAGGGTGCCAATGAGCAGTTCTTC.

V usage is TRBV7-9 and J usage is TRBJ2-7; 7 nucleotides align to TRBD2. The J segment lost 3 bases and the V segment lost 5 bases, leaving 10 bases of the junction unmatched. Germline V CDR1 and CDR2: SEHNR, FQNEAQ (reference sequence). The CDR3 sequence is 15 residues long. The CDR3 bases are TGTGCCAGCAGCAGAAGCAGAGCGGGAAGCTACGAGCAGTACTTC. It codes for CASSRSRAGSYEQYF.

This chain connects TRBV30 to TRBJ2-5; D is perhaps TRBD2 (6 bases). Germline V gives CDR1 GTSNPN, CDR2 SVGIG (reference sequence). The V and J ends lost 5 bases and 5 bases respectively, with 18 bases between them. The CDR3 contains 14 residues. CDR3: CAWQLGGRGETQYF. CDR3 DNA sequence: TGTGCCTGGCAGCTGGGGGGACGTGGGGAGACCCAGTACTTC.

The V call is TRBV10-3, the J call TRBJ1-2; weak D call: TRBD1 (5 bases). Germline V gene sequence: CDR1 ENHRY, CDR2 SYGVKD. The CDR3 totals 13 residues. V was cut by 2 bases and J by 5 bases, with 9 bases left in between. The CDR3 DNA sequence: TGTGCCATCAGTGAGGGGGAGGGGTATGGCTACACCTTC. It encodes CAISEGEGYGYTF.

CDR3 DNA sequence: TGTGCCATCAGCGAGGGGGGCAAAGATACGCAGTATTTT. Protein product: CAISEGGKDTQYF. This chain connects TRBV10-3 to TRBJ2-3; D possibly matches TRBD1 or TRBD2 (6 bases each). CDR3 size: 13 residues. V lost 6 bases and J lost 5, with 12 bases in between. Germline V gene lookup returns CDR1 ENHRY and CDR2 SYGVKD.

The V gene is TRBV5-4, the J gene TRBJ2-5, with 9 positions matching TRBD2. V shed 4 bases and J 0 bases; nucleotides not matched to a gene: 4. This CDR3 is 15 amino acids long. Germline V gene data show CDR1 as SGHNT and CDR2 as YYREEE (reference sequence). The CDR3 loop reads CASSRGRGYQETQYF. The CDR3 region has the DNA TGTGCCAGCAGCCGCGGGAGGGGGTACCAAGAGACCCAGTACTTC.

CDR3 loop: CAISEWGQSNQPQHF. DNA of the CDR3: TGTGCCATCAGTGAGTGGGGACAGAGCAATCAGCCCCAGCATTTT. V gene TRBV10-3 combines with J gene TRBJ1-5; TRBD1 matches 7 bases. CDR1 is ENHRY and CDR2 is SYGVKD in the germline V gene. V shed 1 base, J shed 1 base, and the junction held 1 base outside the gene matches. The CDR3 totals 15 residues.

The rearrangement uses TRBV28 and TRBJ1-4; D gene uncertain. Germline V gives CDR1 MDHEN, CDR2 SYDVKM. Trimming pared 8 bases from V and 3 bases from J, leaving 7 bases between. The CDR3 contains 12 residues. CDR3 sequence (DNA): TGTGCCAGCCGATCGGCTAATGAAAAACTGTTTTTT. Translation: CASRSANEKLFF.

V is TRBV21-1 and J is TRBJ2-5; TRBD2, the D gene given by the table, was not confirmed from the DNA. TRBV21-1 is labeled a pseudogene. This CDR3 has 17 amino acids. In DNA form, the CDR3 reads TGTGCCAGCAGCCAAACCCGGACTAGCGGGAGGGGGGAGACCCAGTACTTC. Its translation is CASSQTRTSGRGETQYF.

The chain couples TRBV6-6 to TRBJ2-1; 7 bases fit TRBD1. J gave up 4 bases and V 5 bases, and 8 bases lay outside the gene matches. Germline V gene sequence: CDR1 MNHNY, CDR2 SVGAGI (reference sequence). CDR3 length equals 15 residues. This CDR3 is CASSVQGTQYNEQFF. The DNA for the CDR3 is TGTGCCAGCAGTGTACAGGGGACCCAATACAATGAGCAGTTCTTC.

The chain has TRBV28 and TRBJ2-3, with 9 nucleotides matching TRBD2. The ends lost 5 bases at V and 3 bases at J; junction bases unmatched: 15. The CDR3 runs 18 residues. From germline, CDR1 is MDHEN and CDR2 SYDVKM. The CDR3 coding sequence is TGTGCCAGCAGTACGGCGACTAGCGGAGCCGTGGGAACAGATACGCAGTATTTT. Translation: CASSTATSGAVGTDTQYF.

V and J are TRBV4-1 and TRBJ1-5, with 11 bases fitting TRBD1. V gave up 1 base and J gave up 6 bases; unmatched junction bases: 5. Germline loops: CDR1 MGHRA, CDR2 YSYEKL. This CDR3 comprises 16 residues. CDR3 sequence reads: CASSQGYGTGGQPQHF. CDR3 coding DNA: TGCGCCAGCAGCCAAGGTTACGGGACAGGGGGTCAGCCCCAGCATTTT.

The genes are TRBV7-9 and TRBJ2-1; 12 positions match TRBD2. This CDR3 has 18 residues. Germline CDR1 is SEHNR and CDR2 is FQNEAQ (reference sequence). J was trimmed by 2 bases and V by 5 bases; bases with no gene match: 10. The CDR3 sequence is CASSPLGLAGMTYNEQFF. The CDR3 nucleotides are TGTGCCAGCAGCCCCTTGGGACTAGCGGGTATGACCTACAATGAGCAGTTCTTC. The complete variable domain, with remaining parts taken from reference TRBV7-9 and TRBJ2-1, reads DTGVSQNPRHKITKRGQNVTFRCDPISEHNRLYWYRQTLGQGPEFLTYFQNEAQLEKSRLLSDRFSAERPKGSFSTLEIQRTEQGDSAMYLCASSPLGLAGMTYNEQFFGPGTRLTVL.

CDR3 sequence: CASSGGTGKEGEQFF. In DNA form, the CDR3 reads TGCGCCAGCAGCGGCGGGACAGGGAAGGAGGGTGAGCAGTTCTTC. The J gene is TRBJ2-1, the V gene TRBV5-1; TRBD1 aligns across 9 bases. The CDR3 length is 15 residues. V dropped 4 bases and J dropped 9; count of bases not matched to a gene: 11. Germline V gene data show CDR1 as SGHRS and CDR2 as YFSETQ. The variable domain in full, with the rest retrieved from reference TRBV5-1 and TRBJ2-1, is KAGVTQTPRYLIKTRGQQVTLSCSPISGHRSVSWYQQTPGQGLQFLFEYFSETQRNKGNFPGRFSGRQFSNSRSEMNVSTLELGDSALYLCASSGGTGKEGEQFFGPGTRLTVL.

The CDR3 region has the DNA TGTGCCAGCAGCTCCCTACTGCGGACTGAAGCTTTCTTT. Protein product: CASSSLLRTEAFF. This chain joins TRBV28 and TRBJ1-1; D is ambiguous. V lost 6 bases and J lost 5, with 13 bases in between. This CDR3 is 13 amino acids long. From germline, CDR1 is MDHEN and CDR2 SYDVKM.

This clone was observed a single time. CDR3 in DNA: TGCGCCAGCAGCTTGGGTGGGGCAGGGGGCTACGAGCAGTACTTC. This encodes CASSLGGAGGYEQYF. J is TRBJ2-7 and V is TRBV5-1; 7 nucleotides line up with TRBD1. Germline values: CDR1 SGHRS, CDR2 YFSETQ. This CDR3 comprises 15 residues. V lost 0 bases, J lost 3 bases, and 6 bases stayed unmatched.

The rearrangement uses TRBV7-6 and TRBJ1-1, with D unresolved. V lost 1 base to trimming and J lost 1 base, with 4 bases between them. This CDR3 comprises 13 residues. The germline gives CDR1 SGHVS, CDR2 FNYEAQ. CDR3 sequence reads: CASSLGANTEAFF. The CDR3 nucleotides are TGTGCCAGCAGCTTAGGGGCGAACACTGAAGCTTTCTTT.

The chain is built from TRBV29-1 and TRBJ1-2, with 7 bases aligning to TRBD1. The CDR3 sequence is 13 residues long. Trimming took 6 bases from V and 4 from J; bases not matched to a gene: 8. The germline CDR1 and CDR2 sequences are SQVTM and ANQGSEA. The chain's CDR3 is CSVQGLLGYGYTF. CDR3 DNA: TGCAGCGTACAGGGGTTACTAGGCTATGGCTACACCTTC.

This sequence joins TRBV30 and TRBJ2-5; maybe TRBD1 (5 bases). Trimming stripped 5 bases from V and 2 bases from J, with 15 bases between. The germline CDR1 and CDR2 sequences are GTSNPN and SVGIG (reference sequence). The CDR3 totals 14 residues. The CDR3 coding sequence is TGTGCCTGGTGCCTAGGGGCCGGGCAAGAGACCCAGTACTTC. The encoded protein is CAWCLGAGQETQYF.

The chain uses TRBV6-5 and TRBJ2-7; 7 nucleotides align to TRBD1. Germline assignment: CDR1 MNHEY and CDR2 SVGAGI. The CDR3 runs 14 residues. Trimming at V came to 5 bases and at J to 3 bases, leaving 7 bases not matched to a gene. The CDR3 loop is CASSPTGYNYEQYF. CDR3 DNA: TGTGCCAGCAGTCCGACAGGGTATAACTACGAGCAGTACTTC.

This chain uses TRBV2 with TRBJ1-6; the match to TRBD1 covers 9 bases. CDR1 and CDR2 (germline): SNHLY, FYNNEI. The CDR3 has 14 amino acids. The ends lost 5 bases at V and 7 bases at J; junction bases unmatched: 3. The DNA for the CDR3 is TGTGCCAGCAGTCCGGACAGGGGAAATTCACCCCTCCACTTT. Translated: CASSPDRGNSPLHF.

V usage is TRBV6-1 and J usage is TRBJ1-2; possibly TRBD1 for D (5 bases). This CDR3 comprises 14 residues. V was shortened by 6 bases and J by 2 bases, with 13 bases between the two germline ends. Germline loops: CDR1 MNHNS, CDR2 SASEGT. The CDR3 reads CASRPLGGNYGYTF. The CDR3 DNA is TGTGCCAGCAGGCCCCTGGGGGGGAACTATGGCTACACCTTC.

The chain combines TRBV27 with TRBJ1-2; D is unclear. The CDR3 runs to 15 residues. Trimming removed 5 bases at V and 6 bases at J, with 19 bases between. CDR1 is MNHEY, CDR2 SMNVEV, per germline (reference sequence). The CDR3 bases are TGTGCCAGCAGTCCACAAACCCCAGGTTTCGATGGCTACACCTTC. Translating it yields CASSPQTPGFDGYTF.

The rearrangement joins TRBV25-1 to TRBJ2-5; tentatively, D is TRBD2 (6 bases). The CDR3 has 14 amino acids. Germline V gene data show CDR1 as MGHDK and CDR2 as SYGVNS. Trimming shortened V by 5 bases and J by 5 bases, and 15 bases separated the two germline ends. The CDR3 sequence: CASSQPGESETQYF. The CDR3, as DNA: TGTGCCAGCAGTCAACCGGGGGAAAGCGAGACCCAGTACTTC.

CDR3 region: CASSRQSSYNEQFF. Here the CDR3 DNA reads TGTGCCAGCAGTCGACAGAGCTCCTACAATGAGCAGTTCTTC. V is TRBV27 and J is TRBJ2-1; D is possibly TRBD1 (5 bases). CDR1 MNHEY and CDR2 SMNVEV come from the germline V gene (reference sequence). The V gene lost 5 bases and the J gene lost 0 bases, with 8 bases spanning the gap. The CDR3 runs 14 residues.

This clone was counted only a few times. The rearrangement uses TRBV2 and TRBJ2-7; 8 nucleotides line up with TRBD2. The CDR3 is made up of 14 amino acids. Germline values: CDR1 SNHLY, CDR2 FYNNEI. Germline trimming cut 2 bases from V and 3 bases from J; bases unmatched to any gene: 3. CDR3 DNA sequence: TGTGCCAGCAGTGAACGCGGGAGGAGCTACGAGCAGTACTTC. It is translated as CASSERGRSYEQYF.

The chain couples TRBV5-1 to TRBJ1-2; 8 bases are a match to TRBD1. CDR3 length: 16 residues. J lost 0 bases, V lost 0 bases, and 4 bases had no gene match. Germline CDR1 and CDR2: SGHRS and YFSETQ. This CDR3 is CASSLGQGAPNYGYTF. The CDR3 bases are TGCGCCAGCAGCTTGGGGCAGGGGGCCCCTAACTATGGCTACACCTTC.

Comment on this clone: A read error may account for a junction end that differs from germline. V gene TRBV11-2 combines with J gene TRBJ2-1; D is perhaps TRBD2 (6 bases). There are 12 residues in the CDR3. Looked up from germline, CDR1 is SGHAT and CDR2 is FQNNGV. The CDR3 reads CASSLDRGEPIF. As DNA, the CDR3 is TGTGCCAGCAGCTTAGATCGCGGGGAACCCATCTTC.

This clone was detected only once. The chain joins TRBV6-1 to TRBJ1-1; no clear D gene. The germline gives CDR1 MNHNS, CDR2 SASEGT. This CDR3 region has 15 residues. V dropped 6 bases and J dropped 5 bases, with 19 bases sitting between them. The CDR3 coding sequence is TGTGCCAGCAGCTTATCGGGAGCAACTGGAACTGAAGCTTTCTTT. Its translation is CASSLSGATGTEAFF.